This TCR beta chain was retrieved from a study of regulatory T cells in long-lasting Graves disease. General study points: Public clonotype sharing was higher in persistent than newly diagnosed patients.

This clonotype appeared many times. The antigen remains undetermined. CDR3 regions were amplified by Arm-PCR using iRepertoire HTBI primers to build TCR beta libraries. MiXCR, applied by TCRdb to the multiplex PCR reads, yields one record per CDR3 protein. This sample has hundreds of thousands of distinct CDR3 sequences, with 16% found just once. Sample time point: newly diagnosed GD, antithyroid drugs for less than 3 months. From RNA extracted from PBMCs, the TCR library was made. The same specimen was also included in a second study, on T cells in Graves' hyperthyroidism and ophthalmopathy. That study reports: Separation of ophthalmopathy from stable hyperthyroidism was achieved by a 13 V-J model.

The input for sequencing was peripheral blood mononuclear cells (PBMCs), taken at new diagnosis, from a patient treated with antithyroid drugs. The receptor was isolated from a man aged 40-49 years with Graves disease.

The CDR3 region has the DNA TGTGCCAGCAGTTTAGGGGACAGTTCAACTAATGAAAAACTGTTTTTT. It yields the protein CASSLGDSSTNEKLFF. V gene TRBV12-3 or TRBV12-4 combines with J gene TRBJ1-4; 7 bases fit TRBD1. This CDR3 spans 16 amino acids. With V trimmed by 1 base and J by 0 bases, 2 bases remained unmatched.